Below, 17 T cell receptor beta chains from the same sample are listed, as sequenced in a study of monozygotic twins with inflammatory bowel disease. TCRdb reprocessed the 5' RACE reads and keeps a single row for each CDR3 protein, giving no DNA. The sample table sets out about 210,000 distinct CDR3 sequences. Material for sequencing was blood. Source of these receptors: a human donor with ulcerative colitis or Crohn's disease, or a healthy co-twin of an affected twin (not recorded which).

The chain couples TRBV5-1 to TRBJ1-2; TCRdb's D gene call, TRBD1, goes unchecked for lack of DNA. Germline V gene sequence: CDR1 SGHRS, CDR2 YFSETQ. This CDR3 region has 13 residues. The CDR3 sequence: CASSLEGIYGYTF.

The rearrangement joins TRBV5-4 to TRBJ2-2. This CDR3 contains 11 residues. Per germline, CDR1 SGHNT and CDR2 YYREEE (reference sequence). Here the CDR3 reads CATNYGGELFF. Full variable domain (rest looked up from reference TRBV5-4 and TRBJ2-2): ETGVTQSPTHLIKTRGQQVTLRCSSQSGHNTVSWYQQALGQGPQFIFQYYREEENGRGNFPPRFSGLQFPNYSSELNVNALELDDSALYLCATNYGGELFFGEGSRLTVL.

This rearrangement joins TRBV4-3 to TRBJ2-3; TCRdb picks TRBD1, but there is no DNA to check that call. The CDR3 contains 13 residues. Germline lookup yields CDR1 LGHNA and CDR2 YSLEER. The CDR3 sequence: CASSQDPQGEQYF.

The chain has TRBV7-3 and TRBJ2-2. Germline loops: CDR1 SGHTA, CDR2 FQGTGA. This CDR3 comprises 15 residues. The CDR3 here is CASSLLDGVAGELFF.

The CDR3 region is CASSFQTGTNTEAFF. The chain combines TRBV7-9 with TRBJ1-1; no DNA is available, so the TRBD1 call from TCRdb remains unchecked. This CDR3 contains 15 residues. CDR1 and CDR2 (germline): SEHNR, FQNEAQ (reference sequence).

This chain links TRBV18 with TRBJ1-1; TCRdb's D call of TRBD1 is untestable without DNA. The CDR3 sequence is 14 residues long. Germline-derived CDR1 and CDR2 are KGHSH and LQKENI. The CDR3 reads CASSPWTANTEAFF.

V and J are TRBV6-2 or TRBV6-3 and TRBJ2-1; absent DNA, TCRdb's TRBD2 call cannot be checked. Germline CDR1 is MNHEY and CDR2 is SVGEGT. This CDR3 has 16 residues. CDR3 sequence: CASSPRGTSGSNEQFF.

V usage is TRBV11-2 and J usage is TRBJ2-3; TCRdb designates TRBD1, a call that cannot be tested without DNA. CDR3 size: 17 residues. CDR1 SGHAT and CDR2 FQNNGV come from the germline V gene. CDR3 residues: CASSEILGGGITDTQYF.

V and J are TRBV30 and TRBJ2-2. This CDR3 contains 14 residues. Germline lookup yields CDR1 GTSNPN and CDR2 SVGIG (reference sequence). This chain's CDR3 is CAWSIGTNTGELFF.

The chain employs TRBV29-1 and TRBJ1-2; checking the TCRdb D call of TRBD1 is not possible without DNA. Germline V CDR1 and CDR2: SQVTM, ANQGSEA. The CDR3 is 13 residues long. CDR3 sequence reads: CSVRTGSNTGYTF.

V and J are TRBV13 and TRBJ2-5; lacking DNA, the TRBD2 call made by TCRdb goes unchecked. CDR3 length: 14 residues. Germline-derived CDR1 and CDR2 are PRHDT and FYEKMQ (reference sequence). The CDR3 loop reads CASSISGGPGTQYF.

The chain joins TRBV5-1 to TRBJ2-2; TCRdb reports TRBD2, a call that lacks DNA to check it against. Looked up from germline, CDR1 is SGHRS and CDR2 is YFSETQ. The CDR3 length is 15 residues. The CDR3 sequence is CASSLGDYGTGELFF.

The chain links TRBV7-2 to TRBJ2-1. This CDR3 spans 19 amino acids. CDR1 is SGHTA, CDR2 FQGNSA, per germline. The CDR3 loop is CASSLAPLQRETSYNEQFF.

The genes are TRBV18 and TRBJ2-1. CDR3 length: 16 amino acids. The germline gives CDR1 KGHSH, CDR2 LQKENI. The CDR3 loop reads CASSPPHQIPYNEQFF.

The chain carries TRBV28 and TRBJ1-5; with no DNA, the TCRdb D assignment of TRBD1 cannot be verified. This CDR3 comprises 18 residues. Germline assignment: CDR1 MDHEN and CDR2 SYDVKM. The CDR3 protein is CASRLVGTGTYSNQPQHF.

This chain connects TRBV5-4 to TRBJ2-1; TCRdb names TRBD2, which stays unverified in the absence of DNA. CDR3 length equals 16 residues. Germline CDR1 and CDR2: SGHNT and YYREEE (reference sequence). CDR3: CASSTRLAGAYNEQFF.

The chain has TRBV7-9 and TRBJ2-7. CDR1 is SEHNR and CDR2 is FQNEAQ in the germline V gene (reference sequence). This CDR3 has 14 residues. Here the CDR3 reads CASSLQVLSYEQYF.